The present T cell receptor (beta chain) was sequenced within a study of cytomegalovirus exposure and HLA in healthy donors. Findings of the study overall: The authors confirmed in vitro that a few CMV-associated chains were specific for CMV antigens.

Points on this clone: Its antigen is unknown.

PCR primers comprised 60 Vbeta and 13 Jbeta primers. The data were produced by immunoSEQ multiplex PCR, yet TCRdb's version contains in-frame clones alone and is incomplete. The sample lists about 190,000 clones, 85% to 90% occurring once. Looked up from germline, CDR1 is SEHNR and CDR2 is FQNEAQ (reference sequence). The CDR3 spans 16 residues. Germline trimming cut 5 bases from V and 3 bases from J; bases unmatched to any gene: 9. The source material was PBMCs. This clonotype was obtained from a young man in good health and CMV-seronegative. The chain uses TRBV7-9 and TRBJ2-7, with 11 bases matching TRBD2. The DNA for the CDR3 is TGTGCCAGCAGCAAGGTAGCGGGGGGGCCCCACTACGAGCAGTACTTC. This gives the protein CASSKVAGGPHYEQYF.